These T cell receptor beta chains were read from a single sample in a study of CD8+ T cells in alopecia areata. Measured with immunoSEQ multiplex PCR; TCRdb has only the in-frame clones, and not every one. Here the sample spans approximately 280,000 clones, 58% being singletons. Sequencing used CD4+ T cells sorted from blood, obtained at week 24, from a patient treated with tofacitinib. Receptors were obtained from a human donor with alopecia areata. Each CDR3 is given with its conserved first and last residue. The D gene is left open where the match is weak. Not all rows give a size; the values are once, few, many and, for expanded clones, a class.

d_call,v_call,clone_size,j_call,cdr3_nt,cdr3_aa
NA,TRBV5-1,NA,TRBJ2-3,TGCGCCAGCAGCTTAGGGGGGCGCACAGATACGCAGTATTTT,CASSLGGRTDTQYF
TRBD1,TRBV30,NA,TRBJ2-7,TGTGCCTGGAGTGTGGGGACAGGGTCCTACGAGCAGTACTTC,CAWSVGTGSYEQYF
NA,TRBV7-2,NA,TRBJ1-1,TGTGCCAGCAGCTCTACAGGGACCGCTGAAGCTTTCTTT,CASSSTGTAEAFF
NA,TRBV23-1,NA,TRBJ1-5,TGCGCCAGCAGTCAAGAAACAGGGTATCAGCCCCAGCATTTT,CASSQETGYQPQHF
NA,TRBV23-1,NA,TRBJ2-1,TGCGCCAGCAGTCAATCGGAGGGTAGCCCTAACAATGAGCAGTTCTTC,CASSQSEGSPNNEQFF
NA,TRBV9,once,TRBJ2-3,TGTGCCAGCGGCCGGGGCCCCAGCACAGATACGCAGTATTTT,CASGRGPSTDTQYF
NA,TRBV9,NA,TRBJ1-2,TGTGCCAGCAGCTCCCCGTCGGTCGCTAACTATGGCTACACCTTC,CASSSPSVANYGYTF
TRBD2,TRBV4-1,NA,TRBJ2-1,TGCGCCAGCAGCCAAGTTCCTAGCGGAAGCTCCTACAATGAGCAGTTCTTC,CASSQVPSGSSYNEQFF
TRBD1,TRBV2,NA,TRBJ1-2,TGTGCCAGCAGGGCGGGACAGGGGGTTTATAATGGCTACACCTTC,CASRAGQGVYNGYTF
TRBD2,TRBV30,NA,TRBJ2-2,TGTGCCTGGTCCCAGGGTTCTAGCGGTACCGGGGAGCTGTTTTTT,CAWSQGSSGTGELFF
NA,TRBV29-1,NA,TRBJ2-7,TGCAGCGTTCAAAACTACGAGCAGTACTTC,CSVQNYEQYF
NA,TRBV7-9,NA,TRBJ2-3,TGTGCCAGCAGCTTAGAAGATACGCAGTATTTT,CASSLEDTQYF
TRBD1,TRBV5-1,NA,TRBJ1-1,TGCGCCAGCAGCTTCCAACAGGGGGTGAACACTGAAGCTTTCTTT,CASSFQQGVNTEAFF
NA,TRBV5-1,NA,TRBJ2-5,TGCGCCAGCGGGCTAGGGGCAGGCGAAGAGACCCAGTACTTC,CASGLGAGEETQYF
NA,TRBV10-3,NA,TRBJ2-2,TGTGCCATCGGGGAGGCTGCCGGGGAGCTGTTTTTT,CAIGEAAGELFF
NA,TRBV28,NA,TRBJ2-6,TGTGCCAGCAGCTACCCCAGGGGCCTCAGCTCTGGGGCCAACGTCCTGACTTTC,CASSYPRGLSSGANVLTF